This TCR beta chain was sequenced during a study of CD8+CD57+ T cells in acquired aplastic anemia. Study information: Quantities of DNA derived from sorted CD4+ and CD8+ cells averaged 3.2 ug. Mean read depth for CD4+ cells from healthy donors was some 11 million.

Germline V lookup: CDR1 SGHTA, CDR2 FQGNSA. CDR3 length: 17 residues. J was trimmed by 1 base and V by 0 bases; bases with no gene match: 5. In the case of this clonotype: Antigen: not known.

Study-level points and caveats: CD8+ Simpson's diversity showed no significant patient-control difference. Overlap between patients and controls comprised 25 to 30 CD8+ CDR3 sequences.

For CDR3 and TCR beta VDJ profiling, genomic DNA was the template used. TCRdb used MiXCR to reprocess the reads, holding one entry per CDR3 protein. The profile covers 100,000 to 150,000 distinct CDR3 sequences, with around 46% appearing a single time and 2.5% taken by the ten largest. The receptor comes from a human donor in good health, serving as a control. The chain carries TRBV7-2 and TRBJ2-3; TRBD2 aligns across 9 bases. Sequences were obtained from sorted CD4+, CD8+, or CD8+CD57+ T cells (not recorded which) from PBMCs. The CDR3 spells CASSLARGGGGTDTQYF. DNA of the CDR3: TGTGCCAGCAGCTTAGCGCGGGGCGGGGGGGGCACAGATACGCAGTATTTT.